Listed below are T cell receptor beta chains from one sample, sequenced in a study of cytomegalovirus exposure and HLA in healthy donors. This table comes from immunoSEQ multiplex PCR, and its TCRdb copy is limited to in-frame clones, with some not included. The data hold 170,000 or so clones, with approximately 80% observed a single time. Sequencing used PBMCs. These receptor sequences come from a boy aged 5-17 years in good health and CMV-seronegative. The CDR3 runs from the conserved cysteine through the conserved F or W. The order of the fields is V gene, clone size, J gene, CDR3 protein. Rows give clone size only sometimes, using once, few, many, or a class for an expanded clone.

>TRBV27|-|TRBJ1-5
CASRSLKSNQPQHF
>TRBV9|few|TRBJ2-1
CASSVAAGGREQFF
>TRBV4-2|once|TRBJ2-3
CASSQEMGAASTDTQYF
>TRBV4-1|once|TRBJ1-1
CASSHRDRVGGNTEAFF
>TRBV6-6|-|TRBJ1-4
CASRHATNEKLFF
>TRBV23-1|-|TRBJ1-5
CASSQSAKGGNQPQHF
>TRBV27|-|TRBJ1-4
CASSLNGPTEELFF
>TRBV11-3|-|TRBJ2-1
CASSSTIFGTSGSKNEQFF
>TRBV11-2|few|TRBJ2-1
CASSLDRNEQFF
>TRBV9|-|TRBJ1-2
CASSVATEEGFGGYTF
>TRBV11-2|-|TRBJ2-3
CASSLDRGRADGDTQYF
>TRBV27|-|TRBJ1-1
CASRPIPSAGDTEAFF
>TRBV7-9|-|TRBJ1-6
CASSPFGGTGQNSPLHF
>TRBV4-1|-|TRBJ2-7
CASSQERELSYEQYF
>TRBV11-3|-|TRBJ1-1
CASSFTEGVGAFF
>TRBV29-1|-|TRBJ2-1
CSVEGRTGVNEQFF
>TRBV5-1|-|TRBJ2-5
CASSLPDSGEQETQYF
>TRBV5-1|-|TRBJ2-1
CASSLGLAGNNEQFF
>TRBV6-4|few|TRBJ2-1
CASSQLADAYNEQFF
>TRBV9|-|TRBJ2-3
CASSVAPEGGTDTQYF
>TRBV9|few|TRBJ2-3
CASSTSPSTDTQYF
>TRBV11-3|-|-
CASSLLYVYEQYF
>TRBV4-3|-|TRBJ2-5
CASSQERWTGDAGTQYF
>TRBV7-8|few|TRBJ1-3
CASSSRFGEPTGNTIYF
>TRBV25-1|-|TRBJ1-1
CASSEYRGTEAFF
>TRBV11-3|-|TRBJ1-6
CASSPYGGADSPLHF
>TRBV5-4|-|TRBJ1-1
CASSLVANRGTEAFF
>TRBV7-2|few|TRBJ2-5
CASSLRPRETQYF
>TRBV7-2|-|TRBJ2-2
CASSLVTVNTGELFF
>TRBV5-1|-|TRBJ2-5
CASSPGVIGQETQYF
>TRBV5-6|once|TRBJ1-2
CASSSSRGRYGYTF
>TRBV19|-|TRBJ2-4
CASSIGSGTAKNIQYF
>TRBV5-1|-|TRBJ2-5
CASSVQAREGETQYF
>TRBV27|-|TRBJ2-7
CASSLSGLNPFYEQYF
>TRBV19|once|TRBJ1-1
CASRRDRDLPEAFF
>TRBV5-1|-|TRBJ2-3
CASSLRGDLDTDTQYF
>TRBV27|-|TRBJ2-5
CASSPAGGPSETQYF
>TRBV9|-|TRBJ2-3
CASSVEGTGAYDTQYF
>TRBV7-3|-|TRBJ1-2
CASSLSPPYGYTF
>TRBV18|-|TRBJ1-5
CASSPAGGQPQHF
>TRBV4-2|-|TRBJ1-1
CASSQGRNTEAFF
>TRBV11-3|-|TRBJ2-1
CASSQAAASGIYHEQFF
>TRBV19|-|TRBJ1-5
CASSTPGGSNQPQHF
>TRBV5-1|-|TRBJ1-5
CASSLMGGGDQPQHF
>TRBV15|-|TRBJ1-2
CATSREKFRSDGYTF
>TRBV29-1|-|TRBJ1-2
CSVEATGRDGYTF
>TRBV6-1|-|TRBJ2-1
CASSPTREYDNEQFF
>TRBV10-3|-|TRBJ1-2
CAISTLDGGYGYTF
>TRBV7-8|few|TRBJ2-7
CASSELRDTSYEQYF
>TRBV30|-|TRBJ1-3
CAWSMRAYGNTIYF
>TRBV4-1|-|TRBJ2-7
CASSLLPGLAGGEQYF